These 9 T cell receptor beta chains share one sample of origin, sequenced in a study of metastatic and nonmetastatic thyroid tumors. TCRdb re-called clones from the PCR reads using MiXCR. The table records some 25,000 clones, under 25% of them present only once. Thyroid surgery took place with no prior treatment in any patient. The sample comprised blood. All receptors come from a male donor with papillary thyroid cancer or a benign thyroid nodule (not recorded which). Some clones in this sample may be carry-over from other donors' samples.

This clone occurred many times. The chain carries TRBV28 and TRBJ2-1; the D gene is possibly TRBD1 (5 bases). Trimming took 7 bases from V and 8 from J, leaving 9 bases between them. Germline CDR1 is MDHEN and CDR2 is SYDVKM. There are 11 residues in the CDR3. This CDR3 reads CASIRGYEQFF. The CDR3, as DNA: TGTGCCAGCATTAGGGGCTATGAGCAGTTCTTC.

V gene TRBV7-9 combines with J gene TRBJ2-5, with 14 bases matching TRBD2. V lost 5 bases and J lost 4; bases outside the gene matches: 6. This CDR3 comprises 16 residues. The germline V gene has CDR1 SEHNR and CDR2 FQNEAQ (reference sequence). The CDR3 reads CASSTRLAGGLETQYF. The DNA for the CDR3 is TGTGCCAGCAGCACCCGACTAGCGGGAGGGCTAGAGACCCAGTACTTC.

The sample holds many counts of this clone. The chain combines TRBV15 with TRBJ2-6, with D unresolved. The CDR3 covers 15 residues. V was cut by 4 bases and J by 0 bases, with 7 bases left in between. Germline lookup yields CDR1 LNHNV and CDR2 YYDKDF (reference sequence). This CDR3 reads CATSNNTSGANVLTF. The CDR3 DNA follows: TGTGCCACCAGCAATAATACCTCTGGGGCCAACGTCCTGACTTTC. The full variable domain, its missing parts supplied by reference TRBV15 and TRBJ2-6, is DAMVIQNPRYQVTQFGKPVTLSCSQTLNHNVMYWYQQKSSQAPKLLFHYYDKDFNNEADTPDNFQSRRPNTSFCFLDIRSPGLGDTAMYLCATSNNTSGANVLTFGAGSRLTVL.

Ten or more counts support this clone. The V call is TRBV10-3, the J call TRBJ2-3; 9 bases fit TRBD1. CDR3 length equals 14 residues. Unmatched junction bases numbered 1, after V lost 4 bases and J lost 2 bases. Germline loops: CDR1 ENHRY, CDR2 SYGVKD. In nucleotides, the CDR3 is TGTGCCATCAGTGGGGACAGGGTCACAGATACGCAGTATTTT. The encoded protein is CAISGDRVTDTQYF.

This clone was detected ten times or more. The chain is built from TRBV19 and TRBJ1-5; possibly TRBD1 for D (5 bases). The germline gives CDR1 LNHDA, CDR2 SQIVND (reference sequence). This CDR3 spans 13 amino acids. Deletions cut 6 bases from V and 6 bases from J, with 12 bases between. The CDR3 loop is CASRGGVSQPQHF. The DNA of the CDR3 is TGTGCCAGTAGGGGGGGGGTAAGTCAGCCCCAGCATTTT.

This clone was recorded at least ten times. The chain links TRBV10-1 to TRBJ1-5; D call uncertain. The germline V gene encodes CDR1 WNHNN and CDR2 SYGVQD (reference sequence). V was clipped by 0 bases and J by 4 bases, with 4 bases between them. The CDR3 contains 13 residues. CDR3 sequence reads: CASSESGNQPQHF. CDR3 nucleotides: TGCGCCAGCAGTGAGTCGGGAAATCAGCCCCAGCATTTT.

This clone was picked up many times. The J gene is TRBJ2-2, the V gene TRBV6-1, with 12 bases aligning to TRBD1. Germline trimming cut 6 bases from V and 6 bases from J; bases unmatched to any gene: 11. The germline V gene encodes CDR1 MNHNS and CDR2 SASEGT. The CDR3 spans 17 residues. CDR3 in DNA: TGTGCCAGCAGACCCGGGACAGGGGGCGCTTACGCCGGGGAGCTGTTTTTT. Residues: CASRPGTGGAYAGELFF.

This clone was counted many times. This chain joins TRBV28 and TRBJ1-1; tentative D call: TRBD1 (5 bases). This CDR3 comprises 12 residues. The V end lost 6 bases, the J end lost 5 bases, and 10 bases lay between the germline ends. Germline-derived CDR1 and CDR2 are MDHEN and SYDVKM. The CDR3 protein is CASREQATEAFF. The CDR3 coding sequence is TGTGCCAGCAGAGAACAGGCGACTGAAGCTTTCTTT.

This clone came up once. The chain joins TRBV20-1 to TRBJ2-2, with 8 bases aligning to TRBD1. CDR3 length equals 14 residues. Trimming cost V 6 bases and J 1 base; bases outside gene matches: 4. Germline V gives CDR1 DFQATT, CDR2 SNEGSKA (reference sequence). CDR3 nucleotide sequence: TGCAGTGCCCTTGACAGGGGGAACACCGGGGAGCTGTTTTTT. This sequence encodes CSALDRGNTGELFF.